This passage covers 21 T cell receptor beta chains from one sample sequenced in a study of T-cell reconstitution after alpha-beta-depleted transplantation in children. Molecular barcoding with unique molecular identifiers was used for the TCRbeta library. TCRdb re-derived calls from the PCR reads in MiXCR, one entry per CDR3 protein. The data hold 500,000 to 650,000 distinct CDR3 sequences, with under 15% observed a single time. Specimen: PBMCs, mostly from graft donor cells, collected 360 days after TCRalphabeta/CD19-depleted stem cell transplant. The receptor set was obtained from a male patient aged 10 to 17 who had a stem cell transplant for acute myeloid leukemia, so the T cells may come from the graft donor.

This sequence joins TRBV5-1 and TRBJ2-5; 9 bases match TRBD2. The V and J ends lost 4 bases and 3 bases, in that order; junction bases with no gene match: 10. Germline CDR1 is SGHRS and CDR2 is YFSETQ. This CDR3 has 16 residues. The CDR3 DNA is TGCGCCAGCAGCCGCGGGGGGGCTAACCATGAAGAGACCCAGTACTTC. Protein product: CASSRGGANHEETQYF.

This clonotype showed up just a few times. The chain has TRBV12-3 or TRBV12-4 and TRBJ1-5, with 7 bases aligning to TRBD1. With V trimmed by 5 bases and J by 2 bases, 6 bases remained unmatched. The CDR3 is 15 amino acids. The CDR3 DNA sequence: TGTGCCAGCAGTCAGGGGGGACTCGGCAATCAGCCCCAGCATTTT. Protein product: CASSQGGLGNQPQHF.

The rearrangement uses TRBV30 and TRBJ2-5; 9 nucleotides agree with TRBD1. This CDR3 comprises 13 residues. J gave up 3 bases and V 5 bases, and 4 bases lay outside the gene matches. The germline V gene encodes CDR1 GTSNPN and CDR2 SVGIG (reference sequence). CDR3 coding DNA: TGTGCCTGGGTGGGGACAGGGAAAGAGACCCAGTACTTC. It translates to CAWVGTGKETQYF.

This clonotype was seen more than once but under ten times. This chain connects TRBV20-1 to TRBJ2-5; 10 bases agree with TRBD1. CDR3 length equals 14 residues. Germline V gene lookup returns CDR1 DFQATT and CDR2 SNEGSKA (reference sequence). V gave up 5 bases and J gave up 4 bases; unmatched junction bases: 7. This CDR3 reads CSAFAGQGRETQYF. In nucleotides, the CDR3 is TGCAGTGCTTTTGCGGGACAGGGGCGAGAGACCCAGTACTTC.

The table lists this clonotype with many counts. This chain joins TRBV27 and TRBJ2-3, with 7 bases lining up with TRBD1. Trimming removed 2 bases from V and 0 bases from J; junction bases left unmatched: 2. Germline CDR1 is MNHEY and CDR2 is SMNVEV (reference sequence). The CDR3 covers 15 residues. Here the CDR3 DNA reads TGTGCCAGCAGTTTAACAGGGGCGAGCACAGATACGCAGTATTTT. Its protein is CASSLTGASTDTQYF.

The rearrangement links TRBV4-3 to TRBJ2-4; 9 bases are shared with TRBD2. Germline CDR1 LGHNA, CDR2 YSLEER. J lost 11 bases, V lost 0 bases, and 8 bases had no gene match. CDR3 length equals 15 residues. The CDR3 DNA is TGCGCCAGCAGCCAAGAGGGGGCGGGAGGGGTGGTTCAGTACTTC. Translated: CASSQEGAGGVVQYF.

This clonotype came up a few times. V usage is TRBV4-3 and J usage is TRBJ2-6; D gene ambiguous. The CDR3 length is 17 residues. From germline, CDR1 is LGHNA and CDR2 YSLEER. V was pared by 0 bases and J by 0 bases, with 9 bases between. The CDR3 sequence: CASSQDPTASGANVLTF. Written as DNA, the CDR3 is TGCGCCAGCAGCCAAGATCCCACCGCCTCTGGGGCCAACGTCCTGACTTTC.

DNA of the CDR3: TGCAGTGCTAGAGATTTGGTGGGGAGAGGCTCCTACAATGAGCAGTTCTTC. It encodes CSARDLVGRGSYNEQFF. The gene calls are TRBV20-1 and TRBJ2-1; a possible D gene is TRBD2 (5 bases). Germline lookup yields CDR1 DFQATT and CDR2 SNEGSKA (reference sequence). CDR3 length: 17 amino acids. The V end lost 0 bases, the J end lost 0 bases, and 15 bases lay between the germline ends.

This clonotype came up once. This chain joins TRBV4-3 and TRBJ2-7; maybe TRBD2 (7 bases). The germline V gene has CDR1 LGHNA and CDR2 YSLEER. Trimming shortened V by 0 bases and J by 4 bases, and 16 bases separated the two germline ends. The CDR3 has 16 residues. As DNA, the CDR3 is TGCGCCAGCAGCCAAGATGGGGGGGCCTCGGGGTACGAGCAGTACTTC. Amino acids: CASSQDGGASGYEQYF.

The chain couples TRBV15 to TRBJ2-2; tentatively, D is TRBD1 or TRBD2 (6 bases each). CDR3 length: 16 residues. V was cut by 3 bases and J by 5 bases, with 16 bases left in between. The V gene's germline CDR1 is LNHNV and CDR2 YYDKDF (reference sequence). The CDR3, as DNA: TGTGCCACCAGCAGTACCACCGGGGGCCTTACCGGGGAGCTGTTTTTT. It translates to CATSSTTGGLTGELFF.

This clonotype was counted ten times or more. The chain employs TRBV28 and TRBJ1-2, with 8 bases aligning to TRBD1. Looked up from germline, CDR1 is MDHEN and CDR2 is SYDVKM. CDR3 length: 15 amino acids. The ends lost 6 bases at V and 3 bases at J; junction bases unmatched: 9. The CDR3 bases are TGTGCCAGCAGGGACAGGGCGAATGGAGACTATGGCTACACCTTC. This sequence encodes CASRDRANGDYGYTF.

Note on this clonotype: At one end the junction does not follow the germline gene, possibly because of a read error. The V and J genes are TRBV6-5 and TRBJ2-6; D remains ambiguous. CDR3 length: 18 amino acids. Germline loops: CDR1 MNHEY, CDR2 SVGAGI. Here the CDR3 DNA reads TGTGCCAGCGGTTACGCGGCAGGAGATCTCTCTGGGGCCAACGTCCTGACTTTC. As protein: CASGYAAGDLSGANVLTF.

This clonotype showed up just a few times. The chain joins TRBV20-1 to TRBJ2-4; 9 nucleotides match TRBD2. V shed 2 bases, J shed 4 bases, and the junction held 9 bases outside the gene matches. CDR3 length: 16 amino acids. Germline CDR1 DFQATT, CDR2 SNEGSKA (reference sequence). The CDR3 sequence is CSARPLAGTQKNIQYF. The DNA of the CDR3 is TGCAGTGCTAGACCCCTAGCGGGGACACAAAAAAACATTCAGTACTTC.

The chain's CDR3 is CASSLAFDRGQETQYF. The CDR3, as DNA: TGTGCCAGCAGCTTGGCTTTTGACAGGGGGCAAGAGACCCAGTACTTC. The rearrangement uses TRBV5-5 and TRBJ2-5; 9 nucleotides agree with TRBD1. Germline trimming cut 0 bases from V and 2 bases from J; bases unmatched to any gene: 5. The CDR3 runs 16 residues. CDR1 and CDR2 (germline): SGHKS, YYEKEE (reference sequence). Supplemented by reference TRBV5-5 and TRBJ2-5, the full variable domain reads DAGVTQSPTHLIKTRGQQVTLRCSPISGHKSVSWYQQVLGQGPQFIFQYYEKEERGRGNFPDRFSARQFPNYSSELNVNALLLGDSALYLCASSLAFDRGQETQYFGPGTRLLVL.

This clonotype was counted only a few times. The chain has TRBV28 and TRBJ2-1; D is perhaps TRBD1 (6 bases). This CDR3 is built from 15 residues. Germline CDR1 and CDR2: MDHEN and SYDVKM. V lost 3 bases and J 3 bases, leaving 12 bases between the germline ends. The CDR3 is CASSFSGALYNEQFF. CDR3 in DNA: TGTGCCAGCAGTTTTTCAGGGGCCCTCTACAATGAGCAGTTCTTC.

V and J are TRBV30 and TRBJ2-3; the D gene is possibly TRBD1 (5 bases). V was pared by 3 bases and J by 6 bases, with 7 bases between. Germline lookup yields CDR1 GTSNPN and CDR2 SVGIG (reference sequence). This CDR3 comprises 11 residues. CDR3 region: CAWRSGDTQYF. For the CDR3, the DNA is TGTGCCTGGAGATCAGGGGATACGCAGTATTTT.

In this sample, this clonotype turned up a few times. This CDR3 is CASSLTRGKPEAFF. CDR3 coding DNA: TGTGCCAGCTCACTTACGAGGGGGAAACCTGAAGCTTTCTTT. The chain joins TRBV18 to TRBJ1-1; TRBD1 might be the D (6 bases). The CDR3 is made up of 14 amino acids. V lost 4 bases, J lost 6 bases, and 15 bases lay in between. CDR1 is KGHSH and CDR2 is LQKENI in the germline V gene. Full variable domain (outside the CDR3, taken from reference TRBV18 and TRBJ1-1): NAGVMQNPRHLVRRRGQEARLRCSPMKGHSHVYWYRQLPEEGLKFMVYLQKENIIDESGMPKERFSAEFPKEGPSILRIQQVVRGDSAAYFCASSLTRGKPEAFFGQGTRLTVV.

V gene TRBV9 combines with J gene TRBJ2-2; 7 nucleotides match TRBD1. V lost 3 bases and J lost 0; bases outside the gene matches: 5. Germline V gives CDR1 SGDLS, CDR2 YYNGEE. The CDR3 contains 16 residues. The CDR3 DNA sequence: TGTGCCAGCAGCGCAGACAGGGCCACGAACACCGGGGAGCTGTTTTTT. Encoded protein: CASSADRATNTGELFF.

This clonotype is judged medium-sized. The CDR3 is CASSLMPMTGNTIYF. The CDR3 DNA reads TGTGCCAGCAGCTTAATGCCGATGACTGGAAACACCATATATTTT. J is TRBJ1-3 and V is TRBV7-2, with no clear D. The V and J ends lost 2 bases and 2 bases respectively, with 10 bases between them. Germline lookup yields CDR1 SGHTA and CDR2 FQGNSA. The length of the CDR3 is 15 residues.

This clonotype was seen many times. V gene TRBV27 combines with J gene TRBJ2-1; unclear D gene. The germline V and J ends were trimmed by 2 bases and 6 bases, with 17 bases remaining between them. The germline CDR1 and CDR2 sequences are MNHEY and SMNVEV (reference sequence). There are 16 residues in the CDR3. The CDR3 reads CASSLGRHLKFNEQFF. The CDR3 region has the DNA TGTGCCAGCAGTTTAGGGCGACACCTTAAATTCAATGAGCAGTTCTTC.

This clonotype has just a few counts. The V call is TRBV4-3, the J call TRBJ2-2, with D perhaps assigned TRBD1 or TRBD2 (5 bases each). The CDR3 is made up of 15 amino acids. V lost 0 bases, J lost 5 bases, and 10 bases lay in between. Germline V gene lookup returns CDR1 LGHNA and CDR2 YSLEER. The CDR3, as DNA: TGCGCCAGCAGCCAAGATGGGACGGGGACCGGGGAGCTGTTTTTT. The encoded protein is CASSQDGTGTGELFF.